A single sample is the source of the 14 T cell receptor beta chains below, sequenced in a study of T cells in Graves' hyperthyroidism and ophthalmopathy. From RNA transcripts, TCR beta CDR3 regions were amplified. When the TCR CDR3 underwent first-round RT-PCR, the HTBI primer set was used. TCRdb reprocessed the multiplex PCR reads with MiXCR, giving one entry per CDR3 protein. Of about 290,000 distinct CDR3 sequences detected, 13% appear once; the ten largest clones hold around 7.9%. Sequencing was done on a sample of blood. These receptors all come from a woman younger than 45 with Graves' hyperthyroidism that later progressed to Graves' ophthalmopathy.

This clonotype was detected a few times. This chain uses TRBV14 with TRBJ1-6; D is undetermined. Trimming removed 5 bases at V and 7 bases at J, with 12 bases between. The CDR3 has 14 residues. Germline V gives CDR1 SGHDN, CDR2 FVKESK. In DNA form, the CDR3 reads TGTGCCAGCAGCAATCGGCAATTGAATTCACCCCTCCACTTT. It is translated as CASSNRQLNSPLHF.

CDR3 protein: CASTLESWFRTGELFF. Here the CDR3 DNA reads TGTGCCAGTACCCTCGAATCGTGGTTTAGGACCGGGGAGCTGTTTTTT. The chain recombines TRBV19 with TRBJ2-2; unclear D gene. Trimming left V 7 bases short and J 5 bases short, with 20 bases between. CDR3 length equals 16 residues. The germline V gene encodes CDR1 LNHDA and CDR2 SQIVND (reference sequence).

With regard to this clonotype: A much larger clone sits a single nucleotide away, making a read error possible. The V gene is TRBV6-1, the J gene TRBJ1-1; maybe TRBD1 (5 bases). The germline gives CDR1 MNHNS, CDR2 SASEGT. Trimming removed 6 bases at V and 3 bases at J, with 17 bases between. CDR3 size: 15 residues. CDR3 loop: CASSLGAVVDTEAFF. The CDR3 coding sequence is TGTGCCAGCAGCCTAGGGGCGGTGGTGGACACTGAAGCTTTCTTT.

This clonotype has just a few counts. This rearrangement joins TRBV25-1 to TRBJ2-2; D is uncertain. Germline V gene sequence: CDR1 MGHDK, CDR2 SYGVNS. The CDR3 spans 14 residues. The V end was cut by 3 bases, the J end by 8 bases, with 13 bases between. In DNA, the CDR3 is TGTGCCAGCAGTGACCCCATTCCGACAGGGGAGCTGTTTTTT. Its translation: CASSDPIPTGELFF.

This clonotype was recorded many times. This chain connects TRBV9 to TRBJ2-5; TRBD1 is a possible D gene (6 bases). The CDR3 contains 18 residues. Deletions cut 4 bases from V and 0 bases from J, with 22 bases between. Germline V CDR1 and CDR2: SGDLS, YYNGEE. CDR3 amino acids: CASSPPRRKDSYQETQYF. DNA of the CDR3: TGTGCCAGCAGCCCCCCACGAAGAAAGGACAGCTACCAAGAGACCCAGTACTTC.

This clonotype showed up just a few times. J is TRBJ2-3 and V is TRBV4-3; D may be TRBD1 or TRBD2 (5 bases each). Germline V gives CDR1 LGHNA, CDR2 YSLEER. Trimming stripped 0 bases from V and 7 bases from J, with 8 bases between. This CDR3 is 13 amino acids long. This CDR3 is CASSQDWGNTQYF. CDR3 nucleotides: TGCGCCAGCAGCCAAGATTGGGGGAATACGCAGTATTTT.

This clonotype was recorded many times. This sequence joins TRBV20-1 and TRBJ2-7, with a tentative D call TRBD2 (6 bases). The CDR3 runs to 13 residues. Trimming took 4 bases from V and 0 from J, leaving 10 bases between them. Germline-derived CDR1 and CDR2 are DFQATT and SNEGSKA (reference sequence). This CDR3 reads CSANGGGSYEQYF. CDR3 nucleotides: TGCAGTGCTAACGGGGGTGGCTCCTACGAGCAGTACTTC.

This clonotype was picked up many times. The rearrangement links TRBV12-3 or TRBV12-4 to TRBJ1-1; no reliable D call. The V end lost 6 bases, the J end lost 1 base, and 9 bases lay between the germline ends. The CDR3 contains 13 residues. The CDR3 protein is CASRAWGNTEAFF. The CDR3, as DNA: TGTGCCAGCAGGGCATGGGGGAACACTGAAGCTTTCTTT.

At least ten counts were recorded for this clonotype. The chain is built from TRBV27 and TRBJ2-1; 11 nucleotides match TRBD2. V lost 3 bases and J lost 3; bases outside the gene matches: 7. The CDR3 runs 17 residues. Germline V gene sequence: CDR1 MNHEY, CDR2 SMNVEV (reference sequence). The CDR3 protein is CASSFPSGTSGYNEQFF. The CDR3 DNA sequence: TGTGCCAGCAGTTTCCCCTCGGGGACTAGCGGCTACAATGAGCAGTTCTTC.

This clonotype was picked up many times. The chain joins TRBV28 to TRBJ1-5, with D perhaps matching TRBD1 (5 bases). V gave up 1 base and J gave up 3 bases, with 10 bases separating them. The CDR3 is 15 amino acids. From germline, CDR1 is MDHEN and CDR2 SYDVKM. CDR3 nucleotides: TGTGCCAGCAGTTTATTTGCAGGGCTCAATCAGCCCCAGCATTTT. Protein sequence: CASSLFAGLNQPQHF.

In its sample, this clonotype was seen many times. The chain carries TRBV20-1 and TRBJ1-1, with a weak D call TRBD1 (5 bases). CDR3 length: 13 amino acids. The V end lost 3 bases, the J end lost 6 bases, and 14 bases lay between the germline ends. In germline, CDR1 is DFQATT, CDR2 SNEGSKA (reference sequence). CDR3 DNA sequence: TGCAGTGCTAGTAGGGCAGGGAGCCCTGAAGCTTTCTTT. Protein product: CSASRAGSPEAFF.

CDR3 sequence reads: CASGPQGSNQPQHF. CDR3 DNA: TGTGCTAGTGGTCCACAGGGTAGCAATCAGCCCCAGCATTTT. The chain employs TRBV12-5 and TRBJ1-5; TRBD1 might be the D (6 bases). The CDR3 loop spans 14 amino acids. Germline CDR1 and CDR2: LGHNT and FRNRAP. The V end lost 5 bases, the J end lost 0 bases, and 8 bases lay between the germline ends.

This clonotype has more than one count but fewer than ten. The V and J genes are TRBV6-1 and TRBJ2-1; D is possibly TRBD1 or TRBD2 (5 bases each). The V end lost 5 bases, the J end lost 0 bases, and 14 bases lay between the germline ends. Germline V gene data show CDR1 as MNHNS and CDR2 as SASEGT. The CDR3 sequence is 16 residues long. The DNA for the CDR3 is TGTGCCAGCAGTCCCCCCCGGGGCGGCTCCTACAATGAGCAGTTCTTC. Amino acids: CASSPPRGGSYNEQFF.

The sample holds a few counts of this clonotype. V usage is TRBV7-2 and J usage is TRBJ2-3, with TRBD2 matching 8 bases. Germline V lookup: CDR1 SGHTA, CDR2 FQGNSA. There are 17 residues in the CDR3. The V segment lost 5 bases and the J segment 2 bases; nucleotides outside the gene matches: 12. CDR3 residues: CASSQEAPGGPTDTQYF. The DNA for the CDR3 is TGTGCCAGCAGCCAAGAAGCGCCGGGGGGGCCCACAGATACGCAGTATTTT.